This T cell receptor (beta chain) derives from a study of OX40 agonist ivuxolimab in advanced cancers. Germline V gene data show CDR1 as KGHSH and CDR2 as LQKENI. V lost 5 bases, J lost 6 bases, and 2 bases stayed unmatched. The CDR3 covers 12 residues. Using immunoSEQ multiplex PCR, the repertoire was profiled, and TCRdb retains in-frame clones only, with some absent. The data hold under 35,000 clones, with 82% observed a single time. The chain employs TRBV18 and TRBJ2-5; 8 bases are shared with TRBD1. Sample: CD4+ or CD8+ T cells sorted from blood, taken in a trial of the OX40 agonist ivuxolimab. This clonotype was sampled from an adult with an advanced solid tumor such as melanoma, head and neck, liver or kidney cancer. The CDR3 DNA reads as TGTGCCAGCTCAACAGGGGGAAAGACCCAGTACTTC. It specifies CASSTGGKTQYF.